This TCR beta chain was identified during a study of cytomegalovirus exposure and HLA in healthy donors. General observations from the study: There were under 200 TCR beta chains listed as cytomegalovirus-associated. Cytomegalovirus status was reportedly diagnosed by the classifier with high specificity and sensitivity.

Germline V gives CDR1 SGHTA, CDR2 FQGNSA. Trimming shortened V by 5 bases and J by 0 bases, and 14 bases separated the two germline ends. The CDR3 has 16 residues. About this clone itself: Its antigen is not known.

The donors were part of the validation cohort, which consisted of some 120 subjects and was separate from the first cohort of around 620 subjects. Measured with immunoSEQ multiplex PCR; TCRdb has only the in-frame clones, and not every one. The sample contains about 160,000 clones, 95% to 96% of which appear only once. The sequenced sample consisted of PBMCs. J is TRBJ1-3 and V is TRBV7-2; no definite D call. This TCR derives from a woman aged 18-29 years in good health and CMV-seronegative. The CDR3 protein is CASSVGVPSSGNTIYF. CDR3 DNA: TGTGCCAGCAGCGTAGGTGTGCCCAGCTCTGGAAACACCATATATTTT.